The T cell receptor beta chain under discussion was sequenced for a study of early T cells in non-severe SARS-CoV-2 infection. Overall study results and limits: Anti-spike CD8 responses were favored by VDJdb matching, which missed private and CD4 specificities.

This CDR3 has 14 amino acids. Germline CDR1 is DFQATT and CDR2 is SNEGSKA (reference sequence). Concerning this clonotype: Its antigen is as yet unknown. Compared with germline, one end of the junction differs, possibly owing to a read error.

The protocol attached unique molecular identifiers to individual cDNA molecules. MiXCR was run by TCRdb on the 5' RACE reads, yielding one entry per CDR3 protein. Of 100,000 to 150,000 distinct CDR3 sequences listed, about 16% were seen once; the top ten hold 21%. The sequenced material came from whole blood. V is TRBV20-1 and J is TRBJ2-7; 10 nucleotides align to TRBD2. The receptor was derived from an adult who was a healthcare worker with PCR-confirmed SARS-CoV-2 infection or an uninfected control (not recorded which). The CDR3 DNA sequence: TGCAGTGCGACCCTAGCGGGGGCGTCCTACGAGCACTACTTC. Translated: CSATLAGASYEHYF.